This TCR beta chain was found in a study of cytomegalovirus exposure and HLA in healthy donors. Study details: The early release's HLA-typed donors yielded 78 million or so unique TCRs. When 398 donors were genotyped, around 77% of them were found to fall in the Caucasian-associated ancestry cluster. Notes on the study in general: Roughly uniform depth of sequencing across donors was assumed in presence/absence analyses. About 90% or about 30% of the time was how often most TCR beta V segments were productive, according to an earlier analysis.

This CDR3 comprises 13 residues. From germline, CDR1 is LGHNT and CDR2 FRNRAP. The V end was cut by 1 base, the J end by 10 bases, with 14 bases between. Amplification used 60 Vbeta primers and 13 Jbeta primers. Profiled with immunoSEQ multiplex PCR; TCRdb holds only in-frame clones, not every one. The sample includes about 110,000 clones, around 80% of them seen just once. Points on this clone: The antigen remains undetermined.

The TCR was taken from a man aged 30 to 39 in good health and CMV-seropositive. Sequenced input: PBMCs. The chain carries TRBV12-5 and TRBJ2-7; TRBD1 might be the D (5 bases). The CDR3 loop reads CASGLELTGLQYF. The CDR3 coding sequence is TGTGCTAGTGGTTTGGAACTTACAGGTCTCCAGTACTTC.